The entry that follows covers one T cell receptor (beta chain) sequence. The entry originates in a study of blood T cell repertoires in COVID-19. About the research overall: There were acute and convalescent COVID-19 samples, and they came from the United States, Italy and Spain. The analysed material was cDNA or gDNA that came from T cells, B-cell-depleted T cells, or PBMCs.

V dropped 3 bases and J dropped 1; count of bases not matched to a gene: 2. Germline values: CDR1 KGHSH, CDR2 LQKENI. The CDR3 sequence is 15 residues long. Original handling: Amplification of reference gene primers provided the estimated nucleated cell counts. The table came from immunoSEQ multiplex PCR; TCRdb's copy has only in-frame clones and leaves some out. V, J and clone size derive from that table, while D and trimming were established from the DNA sequence. The sample contains 90,000 to 100,000 clones, 80% to 85% of which appear only once. The specimen sequenced was peripheral blood. This rearrangement joins TRBV18 to TRBJ2-3; TRBD2 aligns across 9 bases. The clonotype was recovered from a man in his 60s with acute or convalescent COVID-19. Written as DNA, the CDR3 is TGTGCCAGCTCACCGCGGACTAGCGGCACAGATACGCAGTATTTT. As protein: CASSPRTSGTDTQYF.